This is a list of T cell receptor beta chains from one sample in a study of blood T cell repertoires in COVID-19. Assay: immunoSEQ multiplex PCR; the TCRdb copy retains only in-frame clones and omits some. The table includes about 180,000 clones, over 80% detected once. Sequencing used peripheral blood. The receptors derive from a woman between 65 and 79 years old with COVID-19, enrolled during active disease. The CDR3 runs from the conserved cysteine through the conserved F or W. A D gene is named only where the DNA matches it firmly. The size entry is marked missing in some rows and otherwise reads once, few, many or a size class.

. . TRBJ2-3 TRBV5-5 CASSRGGVGRSTDTQYF TGTGCCAGCAGCCGTGGAGGTGTGGGGAGGAGTACAGATACGCAGTATTTT
. . TRBJ2-1 TRBV20-1 CSAAGNNEQFF TGCAGTGCCGCAGGGAACAATGAGCAGTTCTTC
few TRBD1 TRBJ1-6 TRBV28 CASSLPHTDRGHNSPLHF TGTGCCAGCAGTTTACCGCATACGGACAGGGGGCATAATTCACCCCTCCACTTT
. TRBD2 TRBJ2-1 TRBV18 CASSRASGRNEQFF TGTGCCAGCTCCCGGGCTAGCGGGAGAAATGAGCAGTTCTTC
. TRBD2 TRBJ2-1 TRBV11-2 CASSVTSGRALYNEQFF TGTGCCAGCAGCGTGACTAGCGGGAGGGCCTTGTACAATGAGCAGTTCTTC
. TRBD1 TRBJ2-2 TRBV9 CASSVTTGDFGGELFF TGTGCCAGCAGCGTTACGACAGGGGACTTCGGCGGGGAGCTGTTTTTT
few . TRBJ2-7 TRBV6-5 CASRISELASYEQYF TGTGCCAGCAGAATATCGGAGTTAGCCTCCTACGAGCAGTACTTC
. TRBD1 TRBJ1-2 TRBV19 CASSIQRTGDYGYTF TGTGCCAGTAGTATACAAAGGACAGGTGACTATGGCTACACCTTC
once TRBD2 TRBJ2-3 TRBV28 CASMRGGSPSTYF TGTGCCAGCATGAGGGGCGGGAGCCCTTCGACGTATTTT
. TRBD2 TRBJ2-1 TRBV28 CASSFLAGSDNEQFF TGTGCCAGCAGTTTTTTAGCGGGGTCCGACAATGAGCAGTTCTTC
. TRBD1 TRBJ2-4 TRBV28 CASSSYVTGGRLPYF TGTGCCAGCAGTTCCTATGTTACAGGGGGCAGACTCCCCTACTTC
. TRBD2 TRBJ2-7 TRBV11-3 CASSSGGVSVYEQYF TGTGCCAGCAGCTCGGGGGGGGTTTCGGTCTACGAGCAGTACTTC
. . TRBJ2-3 TRBV18 CASSPGLGLLGDTQYF TGTGCCAGCTCACCAGGGCTGGGCCTATTGGGAGATACGCAGTATTTT